These T cell receptor beta chains were read from a single sample in a study of blood T cell repertoires in COVID-19. Only in-frame clones appear in the TCRdb table, and some are missing; sequencing was by immunoSEQ multiplex PCR. This sample has more than 150,000 clones; 85% to 90% occur once, and the top ten carry more than 14%. The specimen was peripheral blood. The source of these receptors is a woman in her thirties or forties with acute or convalescent COVID-19. The CDR3 runs from the conserved cysteine through the conserved F or W. D genes are given only for firm matches. The listing skips clone size in some rows; elsewhere it reads once, few, many or a size class.

D | size | J | V | CDR3 | DNA
TRBD2 | - | TRBJ2-3 | TRBV7-3 | CASSSLAGGSDTQYF | TGTGCCAGCAGCTCCTTAGCGGGAGGGTCAGATACGCAGTATTTT
TRBD1 | - | TRBJ1-5 | TRBV2 | CASSPGQGRNQPQHF | TGTGCCAGCAGCCCGGGACAGGGGAGAAATCAGCCCCAGCATTTT
TRBD1 | - | TRBJ1-6 | TRBV25-1 | CASSELAGTDNSPLHF | TGTGCCAGCAGTGAATTGGCTGGGACAGACAATTCACCCCTCCACTTT
- | - | TRBJ2-3 | TRBV11-3 | CASSLGYRDTQYF | TGTGCCAGCAGCTTAGGGTACCGGGATACGCAGTATTTT
TRBD1 | - | TRBJ1-2 | TRBV9 | CASSVRDSNYGYTF | TGTGCCAGCAGCGTGAGGGACAGTAACTATGGCTACACCTTC
- | - | TRBJ1-2 | TRBV2 | CASNGGSGYTF | TGTGCCAGCAACGGGGGTAGTGGCTACACCTTC
- | - | TRBJ2-7 | TRBV12-3/TRBV12-4 | CASSFTLYEQYF | TGTGCCAGCAGTTTTACCCTATACGAGCAGTACTTC
TRBD2 | - | TRBJ2-7 | TRBV7-9 | CASSRSSGGYEQYF | TGTGCCAGCAGCCGATCTAGCGGGGGATACGAGCAGTACTTC
TRBD2 | - | TRBJ2-3 | TRBV18 | CASSPPSIAGASTDTQYF | TGTGCCAGCTCACCACCGAGTATAGCGGGGGCTAGCACAGATACGCAGTATTTT
TRBD2 | - | TRBJ2-1 | TRBV13 | CASSPGGSGNYNEQFF | TGTGCCAGCAGCCCGGGAGGAAGCGGGAACTACAATGAGCAGTTCTTC
- | - | TRBJ1-6 | TRBV27 | CASSYRDNSPLHF | TGTGCCAGCAGTTACAGGGATAATTCACCCCTCCACTTT
- | - | TRBJ2-1 | TRBV7-9 | CASSLGGVSYEQFF | TGTGCCAGCAGCTTAGGGGGAGTCTCGTATGAGCAGTTCTTC
- | - | TRBJ2-3 | TRBV5-1 | CASRGGAWGTQYF | TGCGCCAGCAGGGGAGGAGCTTGGGGTACGCAGTATTTT
- | - | TRBJ2-3 | TRBV5-4 | CAGTKGGGTDTQYF | TGTGCCGGAACAAAAGGGGGAGGCACAGATACGCAGTATTTT
- | - | TRBJ2-6 | TRBV4-2 | CASSQESRGSGANVLTF | TGTGCCAGCAGCCAAGAGTCGCGAGGCTCTGGGGCCAACGTCCTGACTTTC
TRBD1 | - | TRBJ1-5 | TRBV24-1 | CATSDRGQGAFQPQHF | TGTGCCACCAGTGATCGAGGACAGGGGGCTTTTCAGCCCCAGCATTTT
TRBD1 | - | TRBJ1-2 | TRBV11-3 | CASSLWKGAHSYGYTF | TGTGCCAGCAGCTTATGGAAGGGGGCGCATAGCTATGGCTACACCTTC
TRBD1 | - | TRBJ2-7 | TRBV5-1 | CASSPLAGGVYEQYF | TGCGCCAGCAGCCCCCTCGCAGGGGGCGTATACGAGCAGTACTTC
TRBD2 | - | TRBJ2-5 | TRBV9 | CASSATGTSVEETQYF | TGTGCCAGCAGCGCAACCGGGACTAGCGTTGAAGAGACCCAGTACTTC
- | few | TRBJ1-3 | TRBV6-1 | CASSEEESVSGNTIYF | TGTGCCAGCAGTGAAGAGGAGTCGGTGTCTGGAAACACCATATATTTT
- | - | TRBJ2-2 | TRBV27 | CASSSTGFFTGELFF | TGTGCCAGCAGTTCAACAGGGTTTTTCACCGGGGAGCTGTTTTTT
TRBD2 | - | TRBJ2-5 | TRBV13 | CASSLSTSGRVAETQYF | TGTGCCAGCAGCTTATCGACTAGCGGGAGAGTCGCAGAGACCCAGTACTTC
TRBD2 | - | TRBJ2-7 | TRBV6-2/TRBV6-3 | CASSYEGLAGYEQYF | TGTGCCAGCAGTTACGAGGGACTAGCGGGCTACGAGCAGTACTTC
TRBD2 | medium-sized | TRBJ2-1 | TRBV18 | CASSPPSAGGGNEQFF | TGTGCCAGCTCACCACCCAGTGCGGGAGGGGGCAATGAGCAGTTCTTC
TRBD2 | once | TRBJ2-2 | TRBV7-9 | CASSLATSYGGELFF | TGTGCCAGCAGCTTAGCGACTAGCTACGGCGGGGAGCTGTTTTTT
- | - | TRBJ2-7 | TRBV27 | CASSTLNRVPYEQYF | TGTGCCAGCAGTACCCTAAACAGGGTACCCTACGAGCAGTACTTC
TRBD1 | - | TRBJ1-2 | TRBV24-1 | CATSGSWSGGVDYGYTF | TGTGCCACCAGTGGATCCTGGTCAGGGGGCGTAGACTATGGCTACACCTTC
TRBD2 | - | TRBJ2-5 | TRBV29-1 | CSVPGLAPETQYF | TGCAGCGTGCCGGGACTAGCCCCAGAGACCCAGTACTTC
- | - | TRBJ2-7 | TRBV12-3/TRBV12-4 | CASSLDFYEQYF | TGTGCCAGCAGTTTAGACTTCTACGAGCAGTACTTC
TRBD1 | - | TRBJ1-4 | TRBV28 | CASTTGTGLTTNEKLFF | TGTGCCAGCACCACCGGGACAGGGCTTACAACTAATGAAAAACTGTTTTTT
- | - | TRBJ1-1 | TRBV30 | CAWMSGWTEAFF | TGTGCCTGGATGTCAGGGTGGACTGAAGCTTTCTTT
- | once | TRBJ2-1 | TRBV11-3 | CASSLGEGGYNEQFF | TGTGCCAGCAGCTTAGGGGAAGGGGGCTACAATGAGCAGTTCTTC
TRBD2 | - | TRBJ2-3 | TRBV9 | CASSVVSGGTLDTQYF | TGTGCCAGCAGCGTAGTTAGCGGGGGGACCCTAGATACGCAGTATTTT
TRBD1 | - | TRBJ1-4 | TRBV6-6 | CASSTLGTGANEKLFF | TGTGCCAGCAGCACCCTCGGGACAGGGGCTAATGAAAAACTGTTTTTT
TRBD1 | - | TRBJ2-2 | TRBV11-2 | CASSLGQGVPGELFF | TGTGCCAGCAGCTTAGGACAGGGGGTCCCCGGGGAGCTGTTTTTT
TRBD1 | - | TRBJ1-5 | TRBV19 | CASSQGTALLSNQPQHF | TGTGCCAGTAGTCAAGGGACAGCCCTACTTAGCAATCAGCCCCAGCATTTT
TRBD1 | - | TRBJ1-4 | TRBV9 | CASSPTDRGANEKLFF | TGTGCCAGCAGCCCAACCGACAGGGGGGCTAATGAAAAACTGTTTTTT
- | - | TRBJ1-2 | TRBV7-8 | CASRPDSGNYGYTF | TGTGCCAGCAGGCCCGACTCAGGGAACTATGGCTACACCTTC
- | - | TRBJ2-7 | TRBV28 | CASSLTGFSYEQYF | TGTGCCAGCAGTCTAACAGGGTTCTCCTACGAGCAGTACTTC
- | - | TRBJ2-6 | TRBV15 | CATSRDAASGANVLTF | TGTGCCACCAGCAGAGATGCGGCCTCTGGGGCCAACGTCCTGACTTTC
- | - | TRBJ2-3 | TRBV27 | CATTRGDTQYF | TGTGCCACCACACGGGGGGATACGCAGTATTTT
- | once | TRBJ2-5 | TRBV6-4 | CASRPALETQYF | TGTGCCAGCAGACCAGCGTTGGAGACCCAGTACTTC
TRBD2 | few | TRBJ2-1 | TRBV4-2 | CASSQDRGSGGLYNEQFF | TGTGCCAGCAGCCAAGATAGGGGTAGCGGGGGCCTTTACAATGAGCAGTTCTTC
TRBD1 | - | TRBJ1-2 | TRBV18 | CASSPNRDRGSGYTF | TGTGCCAGCTCACCGAACCGCGACAGGGGCAGTGGCTACACCTTC
TRBD1 | - | TRBJ2-7 | TRBV7-9 | CASSIMTGNYEQYF | TGTGCCAGCAGCATCATGACAGGGAACTACGAGCAGTACTTC
TRBD2 | - | TRBJ2-1 | TRBV7-2 | CASSVGLAGGPRVVQFF | TGTGCCAGCAGCGTTGGACTAGCGGGGGGGCCTAGGGTGGTGCAGTTCTTC
TRBD1 | - | TRBJ1-1 | TRBV5-4 | CASSRTGAGETEAFF | TGTGCCAGCAGCCGCACAGGGGCAGGAGAGACTGAAGCTTTCTTT
- | - | TRBJ2-4 | TRBV3-1/TRBV3-2 | CASSQDIGGRQANIQYF | TGTGCCAGCAGCCAAGATATAGGCGGGCGTCAGGCAAACATTCAGTACTTC
TRBD1 | - | TRBJ2-7 | TRBV14 | CASSHGTGYEQYF | TGTGCCAGCAGCCACGGGACAGGCTACGAGCAGTACTTC
TRBD1 | - | TRBJ1-2 | TRBV9 | CASSLGTGYGYTF | TGTGCCAGCAGCCTCGGGACAGGATATGGCTACACCTTC
- | - | TRBJ1-1 | TRBV28 | CASSLTLRLLSF | TGTGCCAGCAGTTTGACCCTTAGACTGTTGTCGTTT
- | once | TRBJ2-7 | TRBV7-9 | CASSLAQTGGYEQYF | TGTGCCAGCAGCTTAGCCCAGACAGGCGGGTACGAGCAGTACTTC
TRBD1 | - | TRBJ1-4 | TRBV5-6 | CASSLEQGAGKLFF | TGTGCCAGCAGCTTGGAGCAGGGGGCGGGAAAACTGTTTTTT
TRBD1 | - | TRBJ2-5 | TRBV28 | CATEQGQETQYF | TGTGCCACCGAACAGGGGCAAGAGACCCAGTACTTC
- | - | TRBJ2-5 | TRBV27 | CASSQNQETQYF | TGTGCCAGCAGTCAAAATCAAGAGACCCAGTACTTC
TRBD2 | - | TRBJ2-3 | TRBV7-9 | CASSLARDSGGAPDTQYF | TGTGCCAGCAGCTTAGCCAGAGATAGCGGGGGGGCTCCAGATACGCAGTATTTT
TRBD1 | - | TRBJ2-7 | TRBV6-5 | CASSYSPGQGNYEQYF | TGTGCCAGCAGTTACTCGCCGGGACAGGGTAACTACGAGCAGTACTTC
TRBD1 | - | TRBJ2-3 | TRBV27 | CASSLTGVRTDTQYF | TGTGCCAGCAGTTTGACAGGGGTGAGGACAGATACGCAGTATTTT
- | - | TRBJ1-6 | TRBV3-1/TRBV3-2 | CASSQGRVLGNSPLHF | TGTGCCAGCAGCCAAGGGCGGGTCTTGGGCAATTCACCCCTCCACTTT